These 16 T cell receptor beta chains came from one sample sequenced in a study of beta chain features in type 1 diabetes. Investigators reverse transcribed all isolated RNA, so they sequenced expressed TCRB transcripts. TCRdb's copy holds only in-frame clones and misses some; the assay was immunoSEQ multiplex PCR. Of 200,000 to 250,000 clones in the sample, roughly 9.6% were seen once. Material: naive CD4+ T cells from blood. The receptors derive from a woman aged 18-29 years in good health.

This clone was recorded once. The chain carries TRBV11-2 and TRBJ2-2, with 10 bases that match TRBD2. V trimming: 1 base; J trimming: 7 bases; junction bases outside the gene matches: 6. CDR1 is SGHAT, CDR2 FQNNGV, per germline. The CDR3 consists of 16 residues. Written as DNA, the CDR3 is TGTGCCAGCAGCTTAGCAGCGGGAGGGCCAATCGGGGAGCTGTTTTTT. The encoded protein is CASSLAAGGPIGELFF.

V is TRBV7-6 and J is TRBJ1-2; D not resolved. The CDR3 contains 18 residues. Germline lookup yields CDR1 SGHVS and CDR2 FNYEAQ. Trimming left V 1 base short and J 0 bases short, with 18 bases between. Here the CDR3 DNA reads TGTGCCAGCAGCTTAGAGGGCGGACGAACACTAGCTAACTATGGCTACACCTTC. It codes for CASSLEGGRTLANYGYTF.

V and J are TRBV6-5 and TRBJ1-5; weak D call: TRBD1 (5 bases). CDR1 is MNHEY, CDR2 SVGAGI, per germline. The CDR3 has 14 residues. The germline V and J ends were trimmed by 2 bases and 3 bases, with 8 bases remaining between them. The CDR3 spells CASSYRGDNQPQHF. CDR3 DNA: TGTGCCAGCAGTTACCGGGGGGACAATCAGCCCCAGCATTTT.

This clone was seen a handful of times. The chain combines TRBV27 with TRBJ2-1; the match to TRBD1 covers 9 bases. J lost 6 bases, V lost 1 base, and 7 bases had no gene match. Germline CDR1 is MNHEY and CDR2 is SMNVEV (reference sequence). This CDR3 has 16 residues. CDR3 sequence (DNA): TGTGCCAGCAGTTTATGGGCGGGACAGGGCTTCAATGAGCAGTTCTTC. It codes for CASSLWAGQGFNEQFF.

The chain uses TRBV6-1 and TRBJ2-4, with a tentative D call TRBD1 (6 bases). Trimming left V 6 bases short and J 11 bases short, with 20 bases between. The CDR3 consists of 14 residues. Germline values: CDR1 MNHNS, CDR2 SASEGT. The CDR3 coding sequence is TGTGCCAGCAGGGCCGCTCCGGACAGCCGGGTTCAGTACTTC. Protein sequence: CASRAAPDSRVQYF.

This clone has only a few counts. The chain has TRBV5-4 and TRBJ1-5; 9 nucleotides agree with TRBD1. The V gene's germline CDR1 is SGHNT and CDR2 YYREEE (reference sequence). The CDR3 is 16 amino acids. V shed 5 bases and J 7 bases; nucleotides not matched to a gene: 13. In DNA, the CDR3 is TGTGCCAGCAGTTCAAACCCGGGACAGGGCCGACAGCCCCAGCATTTT. It yields the protein CASSSNPGQGRQPQHF.

This clone was counted only a few times. The chain is built from TRBV9 and TRBJ1-1; no reliable D call. CDR1 is SGDLS and CDR2 is YYNGEE in the germline V gene. Trimming removed 1 base from V and 1 base from J, with 8 bases in between. This CDR3 contains 14 residues. In nucleotides, the CDR3 is TGTGCCAGCAGCGTACGAGGGAAGAACACTGAAGCTTTCTTT. Protein: CASSVRGKNTEAFF.

The rearrangement joins TRBV27 to TRBJ2-7, with TRBD2 matching over 15 bases. J lost 0 bases, V lost 2 bases, and 8 bases had no gene match. Germline V gene sequence: CDR1 MNHEY, CDR2 SMNVEV (reference sequence). CDR3 length: 19 residues. The CDR3 region has the DNA TGTGCCAGCAGTTTAGGTGGGACTAGCGGGAGGTCAATCTCCTACGAGCAGTACTTC. Amino acids: CASSLGGTSGRSISYEQYF.

A few counts support this clone. The V and J genes are TRBV18 and TRBJ2-7, with D possibly matching TRBD1 (6 bases). The germline gives CDR1 KGHSH, CDR2 LQKENI. Trimming stripped 3 bases from V and 1 base from J, with 10 bases between. The CDR3 extends over 14 amino acids. This chain's CDR3 is CASSPNTGSYEQYF. The CDR3 nucleotides read TGTGCCAGCTCACCCAACACAGGGTCCTACGAGCAGTACTTC.

This clone was detected a few times. The CDR3 here is CASSRRPISYEQYF. The CDR3 DNA sequence: TGTGCCAGTAGTAGGAGACCGATATCCTACGAGCAGTACTTC. The gene calls are TRBV19 and TRBJ2-7; no firm D call. V was shortened by 4 bases and J by 1 base, with 11 bases between the two germline ends. The CDR3 consists of 14 residues. Germline CDR1 LNHDA, CDR2 SQIVND (reference sequence).

This chain uses TRBV5-4 with TRBJ2-7, with 9 bases matching TRBD2. The V gene's germline CDR1 is SGHNT and CDR2 YYREEE (reference sequence). The J segment lost 4 bases and the V segment lost 4 bases, leaving 15 bases of the junction unmatched. This CDR3 comprises 17 residues. The CDR3 DNA is TGTGCCAGCAGCCATTGGGGGGCGGGAGGGATCAGGTACGAGCAGTACTTC. It codes for CASSHWGAGGIRYEQYF.

The chain combines TRBV5-5 with TRBJ1-1, with D hard to call. Deletions cut 4 bases from V and 8 bases from J, with 18 bases between. The CDR3 is 14 amino acids. From germline, CDR1 is SGHKS and CDR2 YYEKEE (reference sequence). The CDR3 protein is CASSLQGRFREAFF. CDR3 DNA sequence: TGTGCCAGCAGCCTCCAAGGGAGGTTTAGGGAAGCTTTCTTT.

There are a few counts of this clone. This chain joins TRBV5-1 and TRBJ2-7; TRBD2 is a possible D gene (6 bases). The CDR3 has 13 residues. V was pared by 1 base and J by 5 bases, with 10 bases between. Germline assignment: CDR1 SGHRS and CDR2 YFSETQ. The DNA for the CDR3 is TGCGCCAGCAGCTTGAGGGGCGGGGACGAGCAGTACTTC. Translation: CASSLRGGDEQYF.

This chain joins TRBV5-1 and TRBJ2-5; 10 bases line up with TRBD1. With 0 bases clipped from V and 5 bases from J, the junction kept 7 bases outside the gene matches. Germline V gene lookup returns CDR1 SGHRS and CDR2 YFSETQ. CDR3 length: 16 amino acids. The CDR3 loop reads CASSLAGSGQGETQYF. The CDR3 DNA sequence: TGCGCCAGCAGCTTGGCCGGCTCGGGACAGGGGGAGACCCAGTACTTC. The full variable domain, completed using reference TRBV5-1 and TRBJ2-5, is KAGVTQTPRYLIKTRGQQVTLSCSPISGHRSVSWYQQTPGQGLQFLFEYFSETQRNKGNFPGRFSGRQFSNSRSEMNVSTLELGDSALYLCASSLAGSGQGETQYFGPGTRLLVL.

This clone was seen only a few times. The junction differs from germline at one of its ends, possibly a read error. The chain couples TRBV4-1 to TRBJ2-2; 8 bases line up with TRBD2. The CDR3 has 16 residues. The germline V gene encodes CDR1 MGHRA and CDR2 YSYEKL. The CDR3 loop reads CASSQPSGRDTGELFF. For the CDR3, the DNA is TGTGCCAGCAGCCAGCCAAGCGGGAGAGACACCGGGGAGCTGTTTTTT.

The sample holds a few counts of this clone. V gene TRBV5-4 combines with J gene TRBJ2-5, with D tentatively TRBD2 (7 bases). Per germline, CDR1 SGHNT and CDR2 YYREEE (reference sequence). The CDR3 extends over 13 amino acids. V lost 4 bases and J 5 bases, leaving 12 bases between the germline ends. For the CDR3, the DNA is TGTGCCAGCAGCGTGGGGGGGCCGGAGACCCAGTACTTC. It specifies CASSVGGPETQYF. The whole variable domain, remainder taken from reference TRBV5-4 and TRBJ2-5, is ETGVTQSPTHLIKTRGQQVTLRCSSQSGHNTVSWYQQALGQGPQFIFQYYREEENGRGNFPPRFSGLQFPNYSSELNVNALELDDSALYLCASSVGGPETQYFGPGTRLLVL.